The next 3 T cell receptor beta chains were all read from a single sample in a study of blood T cells in healthy people across ages. Sample-barcoded 5' priming and a J-beta primer mix drove a second PCR of roughly 7 to 11 cycles. Each CDR3 protein gets one entry after TCRdb re-called the 5' RACE reads with MiXCR. The repertoire has hundreds of thousands of distinct CDR3 sequences, around 48% of them found once; the top ten carry under 35%. Sequencing was done on a sample of blood. All receptors come from a woman aged 55-75 years in good health.

The chain employs TRBV11-2 and TRBJ1-1; no definite D call. V lost 1 base and J 3 bases, leaving 18 bases between the germline ends. Germline V gives CDR1 SGHAT, CDR2 FQNNGV. The CDR3 length is 17 residues. The CDR3 sequence is CASSLARGRGRDTEAFF. The CDR3, as DNA: TGTGCCAGCAGCTTAGCCCGGGGAAGAGGGCGGGACACTGAAGCTTTCTTT.

Concerning this clonotype: A junction boundary mismatches the germline segment, possibly from a read error. This chain links TRBV18 with TRBJ1-1; possible D gene TRBD1, 5 bases. Germline CDR1 is KGHSH and CDR2 is LQKENI. The CDR3 runs to 14 residues. This CDR3 reads CANSPQKGATEAFF. In nucleotides, the CDR3 is TGTGCCAACTCACCTCAAAAAGGGGCCACTGAAGCTTTCTTT.

This clonotype was seen only a few times. The V and J genes are TRBV18 and TRBJ2-1, with D unresolved. Germline values: CDR1 KGHSH, CDR2 LQKENI. The CDR3 covers 14 residues. V lost 1 base, J lost 7 bases, and 11 bases lay in between. This CDR3 is CASSPLQVGNEQFF. For the CDR3, the DNA is TGTGCCAGCTCACCACTCCAGGTGGGTAATGAGCAGTTCTTC.